This T cell receptor (beta chain) stems from a study of blood T cell repertoires in COVID-19. Per the germline V gene, CDR1 is DFQATT and CDR2 is SNEGSKA (reference sequence). Trimming removed 3 bases at V and 3 bases at J, with 7 bases between. The CDR3 sequence is 12 residues long. Original processing notes: Estimates of nucleated cell counts were drawn from the amplification of reference gene primers. Measured with immunoSEQ multiplex PCR; TCRdb has only the in-frame clones, and not every one. The DNA was the basis for D and trimming; V, J and clone size are from that table. The data show 200,000 to 300,000 clones, 87% seen once.

V is TRBV20-1 and J is TRBJ2-3; D unresolved. This clonotype was sampled from a man in his sixties who had recovered from COVID-19. Sample: peripheral blood. CDR3 nucleotides: TGCAGTGCTAGTGTCTCTACAGATACGCAGTATTTT. As protein: CSASVSTDTQYF.